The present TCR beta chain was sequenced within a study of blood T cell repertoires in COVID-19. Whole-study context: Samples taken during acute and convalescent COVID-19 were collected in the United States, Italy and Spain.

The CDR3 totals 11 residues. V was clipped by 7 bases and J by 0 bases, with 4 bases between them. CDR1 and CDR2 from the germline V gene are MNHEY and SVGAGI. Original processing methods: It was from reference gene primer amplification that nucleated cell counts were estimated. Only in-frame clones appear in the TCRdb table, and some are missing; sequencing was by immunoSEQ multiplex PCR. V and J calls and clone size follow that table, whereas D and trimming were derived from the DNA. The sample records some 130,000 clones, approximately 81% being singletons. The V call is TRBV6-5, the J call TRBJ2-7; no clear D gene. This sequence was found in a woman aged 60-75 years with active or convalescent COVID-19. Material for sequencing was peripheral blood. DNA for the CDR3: TGTGCCAGCAAATACTCCTACGAGCAGTACTTC. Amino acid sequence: CASKYSYEQYF.